Below, 26 T cell receptor beta chains from the same sample are listed, as sequenced in a study of vaccination and CD4 T cells after COVID-19. Treatment noted: approximately 11-day PBMC culture with coronavirus spike peptide pools or control peptides (ViraFEST assay). An Oncomine TCR Beta short-read assay was used to sequence the DNA from cultured CD4+ T cells. TCRdb used MiXCR to reprocess the PCR reads, holding one entry per CDR3 protein. The repertoire holds thousands of distinct CDR3 sequences, with 15% to 20% as singletons. The antigens these receptors bind are not known. Sequencing input: CD4+ T cells from blood, cultured in vitro. These receptors were obtained from a human donor who had recovered from COVID-19.

This clonotype was seen a handful of times. The chain recombines TRBV30 with TRBJ1-1; 7 positions agree with TRBD1. The CDR3 has 13 amino acids. Losses at the gene ends were 3 bases for V and 2 bases for J; bases not matched to a gene: 3. Germline V gene lookup returns CDR1 GTSNPN and CDR2 SVGIG (reference sequence). CDR3 loop: CAWRGTANTEAFF. DNA of the CDR3: TGTGCCTGGAGGGGGACAGCAAACACTGAAGCTTTCTTT.

The chain uses TRBV12-3 or TRBV12-4 and TRBJ1-4, with D tentatively TRBD1 (5 bases). The CDR3 runs to 15 residues. V was cut by 5 bases and J by 8 bases, with 18 bases left in between. The CDR3 sequence is CASSPGKARGEKLFF. CDR3 nucleotide sequence: TGTGCCAGCAGTCCTGGGAAAGCCCGGGGGGAAAAACTGTTTTTT.

This clonotype is medium-sized in the sample. The chain carries TRBV2 and TRBJ1-4; the D gene is possibly TRBD1 (6 bases). The CDR3 sequence is 14 residues long. Trimming removed 8 bases from V and 7 bases from J, with 17 bases in between. CDR1 and CDR2 (germline): SNHLY, FYNNEI. DNA of the CDR3: TGTGCCAGCTTAGATGGGGGCGTGAGTGAAAAACTGTTTTTT. Encoded protein: CASLDGGVSEKLFF.

This clonotype was seen only a few times. V and J are TRBV15 and TRBJ2-7, with a tentative D call TRBD2 (5 bases). Germline V gene data show CDR1 as LNHNV and CDR2 as YYDKDF (reference sequence). V lost 5 bases, J lost 2 bases, and 10 bases lay in between. The CDR3 runs 13 residues. CDR3 nucleotide sequence: TGTGCCACCAGCCGAGGGTATGCCTACGAGCAGTACTTC. Amino acids: CATSRGYAYEQYF.

As DNA, the CDR3 is TGCAGCGTTGTCCCCCAAGAGACCCAGTACTTC. As protein: CSVVPQETQYF. The chain couples TRBV29-1 to TRBJ2-5, with D unclear. The V gene lost 4 bases and the J gene lost 1 base, with 4 bases spanning the gap. The germline gives CDR1 SQVTM, CDR2 ANQGSEA. The CDR3 is 11 residues long.

There are a few counts of this clonotype. The chain joins TRBV6-5 to TRBJ2-1; TRBD1 might be the D (5 bases). There are 15 residues in the CDR3. Trimming removed 4 bases from V and 0 bases from J, with 10 bases in between. Germline assignment: CDR1 MNHEY and CDR2 SVGAGI. CDR3 sequence reads: CASSFRALSYNEQFF. The CDR3 coding sequence is TGTGCCAGCAGTTTCAGGGCCCTCTCCTACAATGAGCAGTTCTTC.

This clonotype was detected only a few times. The V and J genes are TRBV4-2 and TRBJ1-2; 8 bases are shared with TRBD1. Germline V gene lookup returns CDR1 LGHNA and CDR2 YNFKEQ. The ends lost 3 bases at V and 6 bases at J; junction bases unmatched: 6. The CDR3 has 14 residues. This CDR3 is CASSQNRGMNGYTF. CDR3 bases: TGTGCCAGCAGCCAGAACAGGGGGATGAATGGCTACACCTTC.

The rearrangement links TRBV7-9 to TRBJ2-4, with D perhaps matching TRBD1 (5 bases). The DNA end favors TRBJ2-5, so the J call may be wrong. Germline CDR1 and CDR2: SEHNR and FQNEAQ (reference sequence). The CDR3 has 14 amino acids. CDR3 DNA: TGTGCCAGCATACCAGGGCGTTTTGGGGAGACCCAGTACTTC. Translated, it gives CASIPGRFGETQYF.

The CDR3 is CSVEGLAGTTDTQYF. In DNA, the CDR3 is TGCAGCGTTGAAGGGCTAGCGGGGACCACAGATACGCAGTATTTT. The rearrangement links TRBV29-1 to TRBJ2-3, with 9 positions matching TRBD2. From germline, CDR1 is SQVTM and CDR2 ANQGSEA. The CDR3 extends over 15 amino acids. The junction had 4 bases not matched to a gene; V was cut back by 1 base and J by 2 bases.

This chain joins TRBV30 and TRBJ2-2; D ambiguous. The CDR3 length is 11 residues. With 2 bases removed from V and 10 bases from J, the gap between germline ends came to 8 bases. Germline V gene lookup returns CDR1 GTSNPN and CDR2 SVGIG (reference sequence). The chain's CDR3 is CAWSSAEELFF. The CDR3 DNA sequence: TGTGCCTGGAGTTCCGCCGAGGAGCTGTTTTTT.

This clonotype was detected only a few times. V gene TRBV7-8 combines with J gene TRBJ2-5; D is perhaps TRBD1 (6 bases). The CDR3 is made up of 14 amino acids. CDR1 is SGHVS, CDR2 FQNEAQ, per germline. V lost 5 bases to trimming and J lost 5 bases, with 15 bases between them. The CDR3 region has the DNA TGTGCCAGCAGCCAAGGTGGGGGCGCGGAGACCCAGTACTTC. Translating gives CASSQGGGAETQYF.

This clonotype was seen only a few times. The J gene is TRBJ2-7, the V gene TRBV6-1; D not resolved. Trimming pared 6 bases from V and 0 bases from J, leaving 21 bases between. Germline loops: CDR1 MNHNS, CDR2 SASEGT. There are 17 residues in the CDR3. The CDR3 sequence: CASRSSASPLYSYEQYF. The DNA of the CDR3 is TGTGCCAGCAGATCGTCAGCTTCTCCGCTTTACTCCTACGAGCAGTACTTC.

There are a few counts of this clonotype. This chain joins TRBV6-1 and TRBJ1-3; a possible D gene is TRBD1 (6 bases). CDR1 and CDR2 from the germline V gene are MNHNS and SASEGT. The CDR3 contains 15 residues. V was trimmed by 4 bases and J by 10 bases, leaving 20 bases between them. CDR3 region: CASSANRVGWDTIYF. The CDR3 nucleotides read TGTGCCAGCAGTGCAAACAGGGTGGGATGGGATACCATATATTTT.

The chain employs TRBV9 and TRBJ2-7; 16 positions match TRBD2. The CDR3 has 20 residues. V trimming: 3 bases; J trimming: 5 bases; junction bases outside the gene matches: 17. Germline loops: CDR1 SGDLS, CDR2 YYNGEE. The chain's CDR3 is CASSAGLAGGPSTSFNEQYF. Written as DNA, the CDR3 is TGTGCCAGCAGCGCGGGACTAGCGGGGGGGCCTTCTACGAGTTTCAACGAGCAGTACTTC.

This clonotype was recorded a few times. The J gene is TRBJ1-6, the V gene TRBV18; D gene ambiguous. This CDR3 region has 13 residues. The germline V and J ends were trimmed by 3 bases and 14 bases, with 14 bases remaining between them. The germline V gene encodes CDR1 KGHSH and CDR2 LQKENI. Here the CDR3 DNA reads TGTGCCAGCTCACCCTCCTCGGGTTCGGCCCTCCACTTT. Its translation: CASSPSSGSALHF.

This clonotype has only a few counts. The V call is TRBV12-5, the J call TRBJ2-1; 8 bases are a match to TRBD1. The CDR3 is 12 amino acids. The junction had 2 bases not matched to a gene; V was cut back by 10 bases and J by 3 bases. Per germline, CDR1 LGHNT and CDR2 FRNRAP. The CDR3 sequence is CATGTGYNEQFF. The CDR3, as DNA: TGTGCTACCGGGACAGGCTACAATGAGCAGTTCTTC. Supplemented by reference TRBV12-5 and TRBJ2-1, the full variable domain reads DARVTQTPRHKVTEMGQEVTMRCQPILGHNTVFWYRQTMMQGLELLAYFRNRAPLDDSGMPKDRFSAEMPDATLATLKIQPSEPRDSAVYFCATGTGYNEQFFGPGTRLTVL.

This clonotype rates as medium-sized (0.01 to 0.1%). This sequence joins TRBV7-2 and TRBJ2-5; 9 bases match TRBD1. V dropped 8 bases and J dropped 4; count of bases not matched to a gene: 14. CDR1 SGHTA and CDR2 FQGNSA come from the germline V gene. This CDR3 is 16 amino acids long. The CDR3 is CASLSQGQGNGETQYF. DNA of the CDR3: TGTGCCAGCTTATCGCAGGGACAGGGAAACGGAGAGACCCAGTACTTC. Supplemented by reference TRBV7-2 and TRBJ2-5, the full variable domain reads GAGVSQSPSNKVTEKGKDVELRCDPISGHTALYWYRQSLGQGLEFLIYFQGNSAPDKSGLPSDRFSAERTGGSVSTLTIQRTQQEDSAVYLCASLSQGQGNGETQYFGPGTRLLVL.

This clonotype was detected a few times. The chain has TRBV30 and TRBJ2-6; D gene unclear. Germline V lookup: CDR1 GTSNPN, CDR2 SVGIG (reference sequence). The CDR3 is 15 residues long. V lost 0 bases and J lost 0, with 6 bases in between. The chain's CDR3 is CAWSVLGSGANVLTF. CDR3 coding DNA: TGTGCCTGGAGTGTCCTAGGCTCTGGGGCCAACGTCCTGACTTTC.

This clonotype was seen only a few times. V usage is TRBV4-2 and J usage is TRBJ1-5; 9 positions agree with TRBD1. Germline V gives CDR1 LGHNA, CDR2 YNFKEQ. CDR3 length equals 14 residues. V shed 4 bases and J 5 bases; nucleotides not matched to a gene: 3. CDR3 residues: CASSPRDRDQPQHF. The CDR3 DNA follows: TGTGCCAGCAGCCCCCGGGACAGGGATCAGCCCCAGCATTTT.

This chain links TRBV4-2 with TRBJ1-1, with unresolved D. V dropped 3 bases and J dropped 0 bases, with 20 bases sitting between them. Germline CDR1 is LGHNA and CDR2 is YNFKEQ. The CDR3 contains 18 residues. CDR3 DNA sequence: TGTGCCAGCAGCCAGAAAGGCCTCTTAGGCAACTTGAACACTGAAGCTTTCTTT. Its protein is CASSQKGLLGNLNTEAFF.

This clonotype is labeled as medium-sized (0.01 to 0.1%). The chain combines TRBV2 with TRBJ1-2; D is undetermined. V was shortened by 2 bases and J by 4 bases, with 11 bases between the two germline ends. CDR1 SNHLY and CDR2 FYNNEI come from the germline V gene. This CDR3 contains 14 residues. CDR3 sequence (DNA): TGTGCCAGCAGTGAAATGTCGGCAGGCTATGGCTACACCTTC. Translating gives CASSEMSAGYGYTF. The full variable domain, its missing parts supplied by reference TRBV2 and TRBJ1-2, is EPEVTQTPSHQVTQMGQEVILRCVPISNHLYFYWYRQILGQKVEFLVSFYNNEISEKSEIFDDQFSVERPDGSNFTLKIRSTKLEDSAMYFCASSEMSAGYGYTFGSGTRLTVV.

This chain links TRBV6-1 with TRBJ1-2; 12 positions match TRBD1. Germline-derived CDR1 and CDR2 are MNHNS and SASEGT. The trim removed 6 bases at V and 7 bases at J, leaving 6 bases unmatched. The CDR3 sequence is 14 residues long. CDR3 sequence (DNA): TGTGCCAGCAGACCAACGGGACAGGGGGCTGGCTACACCTTC. This codes for CASRPTGQGAGYTF.

The chain has TRBV6-4 and TRBJ2-2, with 7 bases aligning to TRBD2. The CDR3 consists of 16 residues. Germline trimming cut 5 bases from V and 1 base from J; bases unmatched to any gene: 7. The germline V gene has CDR1 MRHNA and CDR2 SNTAGT. DNA for the CDR3: TGTGCCAGCAGTCCGGAGTGGGGGGGGAACACCGGGGAGCTGTTTTTT. Amino acids: CASSPEWGGNTGELFF.

The chain employs TRBV18 and TRBJ2-3; D might be TRBD2 (5 bases). The CDR3 has 16 amino acids. The V end was cut by 4 bases, the J end by 0 bases, with 14 bases between. From germline, CDR1 is KGHSH and CDR2 LQKENI. CDR3 bases: TGTGCCAGCTCACGGGAGCGGCCCACTAGCACAGATACGCAGTATTTT. Translating it yields CASSRERPTSTDTQYF.

This clonotype was seen a single time. This chain joins TRBV20-1 and TRBJ2-7; D gene uncertain. Trimming cost V 3 bases and J 4 bases, with 7 bases left between them. This CDR3 has 11 amino acids. The germline V gene has CDR1 DFQATT and CDR2 SNEGSKA (reference sequence). CDR3 nucleotide sequence: TGCAGTGCTAGTAATCCATACGAGCAGTACTTC. It codes for CSASNPYEQYF.

The rearrangement uses TRBV6-1 and TRBJ1-2; D is possibly TRBD1 (6 bases). V was trimmed by 6 bases and J by 6 bases, leaving 20 bases between them. This CDR3 contains 15 residues. Per the germline V gene, CDR1 is MNHNS and CDR2 is SASEGT. CDR3 in amino acids: CASSPRQAIFDGYTF. The DNA for the CDR3 is TGTGCCAGCAGCCCCAGACAGGCGATCTTTGATGGCTACACCTTC.